The rows below give T cell receptor beta chains drawn from one sample of a study of PD-1 blockade in classical Hodgkin lymphoma. Data came from immunoSEQ multiplex PCR; TCRdb stores just in-frame clones and leaves some out. The data show 15,000 to 20,000 clones, over 80% seen once. The sample consisted of peripheral blood mononuclear cells (PBMCs), taken at baseline. These TCRs come from a human donor with classical Hodgkin lymphoma. The CDR3 runs from the conserved cysteine through the conserved F or W. A D gene is named only where the DNA matches it firmly. Clone size is stated in some rows and not others, as once, few, many or a class when expanded.

V gene: TRBV19; J gene: TRBJ2-3; D gene: TRBD2; clone size: NA; CDR3 protein: CASSSGGGTDTQYF; CDR3 DNA: TGTGCCAGTAGCAGCGGGGGGGGCACAGATACGCAGTATTTT
V gene: TRBV11-3; J gene: TRBJ2-7; D gene: NA; clone size: NA; CDR3 protein: CASSLAGSHEQYF; CDR3 DNA: TGTGCCAGCAGCTTGGCCGGGTCTCACGAGCAGTACTTC
V gene: TRBV14; J gene: TRBJ2-5; D gene: NA; clone size: NA; CDR3 protein: CASSQLAGGRQETQYF; CDR3 DNA: TGTGCCAGCAGCCAACTGGCCGGGGGCCGCCAAGAGACCCAGTACTTC
V gene: TRBV2; J gene: TRBJ1-5; D gene: NA; clone size: NA; CDR3 protein: CASRRDFNQPQHF; CDR3 DNA: TGTGCCAGCCGCCGGGACTTCAATCAGCCCCAGCATTTT
V gene: TRBV7-2; J gene: TRBJ2-2; D gene: NA; clone size: NA; CDR3 protein: CASSIGWGELFF; CDR3 DNA: TGTGCCAGCAGCATCGGTTGGGGGGAGCTGTTTTTT
V gene: TRBV6-6; J gene: TRBJ2-5; D gene: TRBD1; clone size: NA; CDR3 protein: CASSSQGQGARETQYF; CDR3 DNA: TGTGCCAGCAGTTCCCAGGGACAGGGGGCAAGAGAGACCCAGTACTTC
V gene: TRBV14; J gene: TRBJ1-4; D gene: NA; clone size: NA; CDR3 protein: CASSLRLGATNEKLFF; CDR3 DNA: TGTGCCAGCAGCCTCCGGCTGGGCGCGACTAATGAAAAACTGTTTTTT
V gene: TRBV5-1; J gene: TRBJ2-2; D gene: TRBD2; clone size: few; CDR3 protein: CASQQASGDPGELFF; CDR3 DNA: TGCGCCAGCCAACAGGCTAGCGGTGACCCCGGGGAGCTGTTTTTT
V gene: TRBV30; J gene: TRBJ1-3; D gene: NA; clone size: NA; CDR3 protein: CAWTGRWNSGNTIYF; CDR3 DNA: TGTGCCTGGACCGGGCGGTGGAACTCTGGAAACACCATATATTTT
V gene: TRBV6-6; J gene: TRBJ2-2; D gene: NA; clone size: NA; CDR3 protein: CASAGNTGELFF; CDR3 DNA: TGTGCCAGCGCCGGGAACACCGGGGAGCTGTTTTTT
V gene: TRBV5-1; J gene: TRBJ2-1; D gene: NA; clone size: NA; CDR3 protein: CASSPSPIELYNEQFF; CDR3 DNA: TGCGCCAGCAGCCCCTCCCCGATTGAGTTATACAATGAGCAGTTCTTC
V gene: TRBV7-9; J gene: TRBJ1-1; D gene: NA; clone size: NA; CDR3 protein: CASSLRSYNTEAFF; CDR3 DNA: TGTGCCAGCAGCTTACGTAGTTACAACACTGAAGCTTTCTTT
V gene: TRBV6-1; J gene: TRBJ1-5; D gene: NA; clone size: few; CDR3 protein: CASSPDRRTRQPQHF; CDR3 DNA: TGTGCCAGCAGTCCTGACAGGCGCACACGACAGCCCCAGCATTTT
V gene: TRBV19; J gene: TRBJ2-5; D gene: NA; clone size: NA; CDR3 protein: CASSMEPAETQYF; CDR3 DNA: TGTGCCAGTAGTATGGAACCAGCCGAGACCCAGTACTTC
V gene: TRBV5-1; J gene: TRBJ2-1; D gene: TRBD2; clone size: NA; CDR3 protein: CASSLEFAGGPDEQFF; CDR3 DNA: TGCGCCAGCAGCTTGGAATTCGCGGGAGGGCCCGATGAGCAGTTCTTC
V gene: TRBV7-6; J gene: TRBJ1-3; D gene: NA; clone size: NA; CDR3 protein: CASSSGAGNSGNTIYF; CDR3 DNA: TGTGCCAGCAGCTCAGGGGCAGGAAACTCTGGAAACACCATATATTTT
V gene: TRBV7-2; J gene: TRBJ2-1; D gene: NA; clone size: NA; CDR3 protein: CASSLGPRDSDEQFF; CDR3 DNA: TGTGCCAGCAGCTTAGGCCCCCGGGACTCTGATGAGCAGTTCTTC
V gene: TRBV2; J gene: TRBJ2-3; D gene: TRBD2; clone size: few; CDR3 protein: CASSRSGGIDTQYF; CDR3 DNA: TGTGCCAGCAGTCGAAGCGGGGGGATAGATACGCAGTATTTT
V gene: TRBV6-6; J gene: TRBJ2-7; D gene: NA; clone size: few; CDR3 protein: CASSYSGGQETF; CDR3 DNA: TGTGCCAGCAGTTACTCGGGGGGGCAAGAGACCTTC
V gene: TRBV4-1; J gene: TRBJ2-3; D gene: TRBD2; clone size: few; CDR3 protein: CASSSSGAGGRADTQYF; CDR3 DNA: TGCGCCAGCAGCTCCTCGGGGGCGGGAGGACGGGCAGATACGCAGTATTTT
V gene: TRBV6-1; J gene: TRBJ2-1; D gene: TRBD2; clone size: NA; CDR3 protein: CASSEIGLAGANEQFF; CDR3 DNA: TGTGCCAGCAGTGAAATCGGCCTAGCGGGGGCCAATGAGCAGTTCTTC
V gene: TRBV7-9; J gene: TRBJ2-5; D gene: NA; clone size: medium-sized; CDR3 protein: CASSNQRGTRDPQYF; CDR3 DNA: TGTGCCAGCAGCAACCAAAGGGGGACAAGAGATCCCCAGTACTTC
V gene: TRBV6-1; J gene: TRBJ2-7; D gene: NA; clone size: NA; CDR3 protein: CASSEPVRAGYEQYF; CDR3 DNA: TGTGCCAGCAGTGAACCTGTCAGGGCAGGCTACGAGCAGTACTTC
V gene: TRBV5-1; J gene: TRBJ2-1; D gene: NA; clone size: NA; CDR3 protein: CASSLRVDNEQFF; CDR3 DNA: TGCGCCAGCAGCTTGAGGGTCGACAATGAGCAGTTCTTC
V gene: TRBV5-1; J gene: TRBJ2-7; D gene: NA; clone size: NA; CDR3 protein: CASSLAGRSYEQYF; CDR3 DNA: TGCGCCAGCAGCTTGGCAGGCCGCTCCTACGAGCAGTACTTC
V gene: TRBV7-6; J gene: TRBJ2-1; D gene: NA; clone size: NA; CDR3 protein: CASSLDTEQFF; CDR3 DNA: TGTGCCAGCAGCTTAGATACTGAGCAGTTCTTC
V gene: TRBV5-1; J gene: TRBJ2-7; D gene: NA; clone size: NA; CDR3 protein: CASSPRSRGPFYEQYF; CDR3 DNA: TGCGCCAGCAGTCCGAGGTCGCGGGGGCCTTTCTACGAGCAGTACTTC
V gene: TRBV7-9; J gene: TRBJ1-1; D gene: NA; clone size: NA; CDR3 protein: CASSLGSPVEAFF; CDR3 DNA: TGTGCCAGCAGCTTAGGCTCTCCCGTCGAAGCTTTCTTT
V gene: TRBV19; J gene: TRBJ2-5; D gene: TRBD1; clone size: NA; CDR3 protein: CASTPGQGETQYF; CDR3 DNA: TGTGCCAGTACGCCCGGACAGGGGGAGACCCAGTACTTC
V gene: TRBV10-2; J gene: TRBJ2-2; D gene: TRBD2; clone size: once; CDR3 protein: CASSESSAGGWTGELFF; CDR3 DNA: TGCGCCAGCAGTGAGTCCTCAGCGGGAGGGTGGACCGGGGAGCTGTTTTTT
V gene: TRBV6-4; J gene: TRBJ2-2; D gene: NA; clone size: NA; CDR3 protein: CASSDSGGGNTGELFF; CDR3 DNA: TGTGCCAGCAGTGACTCAGGGGGGGGAAACACCGGGGAGCTGTTTTTT
V gene: TRBV25-1; J gene: TRBJ2-3; D gene: NA; clone size: NA; CDR3 protein: CASSAAWADTQYF; CDR3 DNA: TGTGCCAGCAGTGCCGCATGGGCAGATACGCAGTATTTT
V gene: TRBV2; J gene: TRBJ2-3; D gene: NA; clone size: once; CDR3 protein: CASSTDHRGVDTQYF; CDR3 DNA: TGTGCCAGCAGTACGGACCACAGAGGGGTGGATACGCAGTATTTT
V gene: TRBV27; J gene: TRBJ2-1; D gene: TRBD1; clone size: NA; CDR3 protein: CASSYTGGGDEQFF; CDR3 DNA: TGTGCCAGCAGTTACACAGGGGGCGGCGATGAGCAGTTCTTC
V gene: TRBV11-3; J gene: TRBJ2-7; D gene: NA; clone size: NA; CDR3 protein: CASSHTDYEQYF; CDR3 DNA: TGTGCCAGCAGCCACACTGATTACGAGCAGTACTTC
V gene: TRBV6-5; J gene: TRBJ1-1; D gene: NA; clone size: NA; CDR3 protein: CASSYGDGTEAFF; CDR3 DNA: TGTGCCAGCAGTTACGGTGACGGCACTGAAGCTTTCTTT
V gene: TRBV7-9; J gene: TRBJ2-1; D gene: TRBD1; clone size: NA; CDR3 protein: CASSSRTGGRLGIVVEQFF; CDR3 DNA: TGTGCCAGCAGCTCAAGGACAGGGGGCCGCCTCGGGATAGTTGTTGAGCAGTTCTTC
V gene: TRBV30; J gene: TRBJ1-6; D gene: NA; clone size: few; CDR3 protein: CAWTRRVMPSPLHF; CDR3 DNA: TGTGCCTGGACCCGGAGGGTAATGCCTTCACCCCTCCACTTT
V gene: TRBV5-5; J gene: TRBJ2-4; D gene: TRBD2; clone size: few; CDR3 protein: CASSLTGGASNIQYF; CDR3 DNA: TGTGCCAGCAGCTTGACGGGGGGAGCGTCAAACATTCAGTACTTC
V gene: TRBV28; J gene: TRBJ1-6; D gene: NA; clone size: NA; CDR3 protein: CASTQREGRNSPLHF; CDR3 DNA: TGTGCCAGTACCCAGAGGGAGGGCAGGAATTCACCCCTCCACTTT
V gene: TRBV5-8; J gene: TRBJ2-1; D gene: NA; clone size: NA; CDR3 protein: CASSLVGSYNEQFF; CDR3 DNA: TGTGCCAGCAGCTTGGTAGGCAGTTACAATGAGCAGTTCTTC